The rows below give T cell receptor beta chains drawn from one sample of a study of a mutant IDH1 vaccine in newly diagnosed glioma. Antigens of these TCRs are unknown. The protocol was immunoSEQ multiplex PCR, while the TCRdb copy is restricted to in-frame clones and leaves out a portion. In the table there are 120,000 or so clones, just under 80% of which are singletons. This specimen consisted of PBMCs, obtained from a glioma patient whose treatment included an IDH1 peptide vaccine. All receptors derive from a middle-aged man with glioma. The CDR3 runs from the conserved cysteine through the conserved F or W. A D gene is named only where the DNA matches it firmly. Rows may omit the clone size; those that give it use once, few, many or a size class.

DNA	CDR3	V	J	size	D
TGTGCCAGCACCGGAGGGGGTGGCACAGATACGCAGTATTTT	CASTGGGGTDTQYF	TRBV6-4	TRBJ2-3	NA	NA
TGTGCCAGCAGAACTACGGAACGACAGGGGGTGAACGAGCAGTACTTC	CASRTTERQGVNEQYF	TRBV6-6	TRBJ2-7	NA	TRBD1
TGTGCCAGCAGCTTCCCCTCCGGGACTAGCCGGGTCACTCAGTACTTC	CASSFPSGTSRVTQYF	TRBV7-9	TRBJ2-4	NA	TRBD2
TGTGCCAGCAGCTTGGCCAGAGGGCGTGAGACCCAGTACTTC	CASSLARGRETQYF	TRBV5-6	TRBJ2-5	NA	NA
TGTGCCAGCAGTCGGCCAAGCCCCTCCTACGAGCAGTACTTC	CASSRPSPSYEQYF	TRBV28	TRBJ2-7	NA	NA
TGCAGCGTTGTGGGAGGATGGGCATGGGGTGAAAAACTGTTTTTT	CSVVGGWAWGEKLFF	TRBV29-1	TRBJ1-4	NA	NA
TGTGCCAGCAGTGAAACTATAGCGGGAGATGGAGATACGCAGTATTTT	CASSETIAGDGDTQYF	TRBV6-1	TRBJ2-3	NA	TRBD2
TGTGCCAGCAGCGTAGTAGGGACAGGGGGCGGTGGCTACACCTTC	CASSVVGTGGGGYTF	TRBV9	TRBJ1-2	NA	TRBD1
TGTGCCAGCAGTACCGCCCAGGACGCCAGCACAGATACGCAGTATTTT	CASSTAQDASTDTQYF	TRBV27	TRBJ2-3	NA	NA
TGTGCCAGCAGCCTTACCAGGGGTCATGAGCAGTTCTTC	CASSLTRGHEQFF	TRBV5-6	TRBJ2-1	NA	NA
TGTGCCAGCAGGAGGACAGGGGTCGGCTATGGCTACACCTTC	CASRRTGVGYGYTF	TRBV2	TRBJ1-2	NA	TRBD1
TGTGCCCAGGTCTCCTATAATTCACCCCTCCACTTT	CAQVSYNSPLHF	TRBV30	TRBJ1-6	NA	NA
TGCGCCAGCAAGGTACACTTGAACACTGAAGCTTTCTTT	CASKVHLNTEAFF	TRBV5-1	TRBJ1-1	NA	NA
TGTGCCAGCAGCCTGACTAGCCCCACAGATACGCAGTATTTT	CASSLTSPTDTQYF	TRBV7-9	TRBJ2-3	once	TRBD2
TGCGCCAGCAGCCAAGATTTGGGACAGGGGTTCGAGACCCAGTACTTC	CASSQDLGQGFETQYF	TRBV4-1	TRBJ2-5	NA	TRBD1
TGCGCCAGCAGCCATCGGGAGGCGGGGAACACTGAAGCTTTCTTT	CASSHREAGNTEAFF	TRBV4-1	TRBJ1-1	NA	NA